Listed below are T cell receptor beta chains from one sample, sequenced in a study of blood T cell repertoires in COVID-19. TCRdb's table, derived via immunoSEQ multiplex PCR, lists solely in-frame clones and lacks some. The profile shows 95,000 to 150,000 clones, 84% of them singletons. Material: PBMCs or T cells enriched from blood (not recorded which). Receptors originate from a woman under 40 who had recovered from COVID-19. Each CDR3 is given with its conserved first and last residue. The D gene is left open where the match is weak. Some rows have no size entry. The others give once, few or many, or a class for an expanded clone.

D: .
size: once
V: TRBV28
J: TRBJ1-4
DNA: TGTGCCAGCAGTTTATGGGGGGGAAAACTGTTTTTT
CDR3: CASSLWGGKLFF

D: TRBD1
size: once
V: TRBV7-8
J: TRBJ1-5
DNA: TGTGCCAGCAGCCCGGACAGGGAGGTGTTTCAGCCCCAGCATTTT
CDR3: CASSPDREVFQPQHF

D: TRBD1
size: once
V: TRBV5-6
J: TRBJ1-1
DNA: TGTGCCAGCACCTACAGGGGGGAAGAAACTGAAGCTTTCTTT
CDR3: CASTYRGEETEAFF

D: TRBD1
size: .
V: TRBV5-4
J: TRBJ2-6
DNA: TGTGCCAGCAGCTTGACAGGGGGCGGCTACTCTGGGGCCAACGTCCTGACTTTC
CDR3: CASSLTGGGYSGANVLTF

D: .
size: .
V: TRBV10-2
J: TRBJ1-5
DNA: TGCGCCAGCAGGGGGCTAAATTTAAATCAGCCCCAGCATTTT
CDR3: CASRGLNLNQPQHF

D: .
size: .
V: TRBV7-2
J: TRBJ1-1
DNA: TGTGCCAGCAGTCCCAGGGCCCGGGACACTGAAGCTTTCTTT
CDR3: CASSPRARDTEAFF

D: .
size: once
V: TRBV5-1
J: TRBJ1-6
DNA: TGCGCCAGCAGCTTGGTTTCAGGAAGCTCCTATAATTCACCCCTCCACTTT
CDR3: CASSLVSGSSYNSPLHF

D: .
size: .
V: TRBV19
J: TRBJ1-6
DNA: TGTGCCAGTAGAGCAGGGACCTATAATTCACCCCTCCACTTT
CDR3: CASRAGTYNSPLHF

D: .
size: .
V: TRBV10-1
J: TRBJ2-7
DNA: TGCGCCAGCAACAATGTCCGAGGGGAGCAGTACTTC
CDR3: CASNNVRGEQYF

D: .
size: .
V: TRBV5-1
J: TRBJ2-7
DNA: TGCGCCAGCAGCGGGGGAGGGGGGCGCCTCTCCTACGAGCAGTACTTC
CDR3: CASSGGGGRLSYEQYF

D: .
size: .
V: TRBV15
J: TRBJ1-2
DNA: TGTGCCACCAGCAGAGATTTCGTGGTAGAGGCTGGCTACACCTTC
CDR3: CATSRDFVVEAGYTF

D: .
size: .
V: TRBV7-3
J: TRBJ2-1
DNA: TGTGCCAGCAGCTTAAATACAGGATCGGAAGAGCAGTTCTTC
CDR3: CASSLNTGSEEQFF

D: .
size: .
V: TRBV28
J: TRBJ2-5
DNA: TGTGCCAGCAGTTCTGGGGGGAAAGTTGAGACCCAGTACTTC
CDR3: CASSSGGKVETQYF

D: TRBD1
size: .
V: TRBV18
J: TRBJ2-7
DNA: TGTGCCAGCTCACCACGGGACAGGGGTGCCTCCTACGAGCAGTACTTC
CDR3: CASSPRDRGASYEQYF

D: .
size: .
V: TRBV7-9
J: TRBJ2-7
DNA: TGTGCCAGCAGCCAAGGGACACCTGCCGAGCAGTACTTC
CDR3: CASSQGTPAEQYF

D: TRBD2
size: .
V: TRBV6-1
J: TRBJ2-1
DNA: TGTGCCAGCAGTGCATATAGCGGGAGGGTTGCGAATGAGCAGTTCTTC
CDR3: CASSAYSGRVANEQFF